Below, 5 T cell receptor beta chains from the same sample are listed, as sequenced in a study of cytomegalovirus exposure and HLA in healthy donors. PCR used 60 Vbeta primers and 13 Jbeta primers. The protocol was immunoSEQ multiplex PCR, while the TCRdb copy is restricted to in-frame clones and leaves out a portion. This table holds about 120,000 clones, around four fifths found once. Sequenced: PBMCs. The origin of the receptors is a woman between 40 and 50 years old in good health and CMV-seropositive.

The chain has TRBV6-5 and TRBJ2-1; TRBD2 agrees at 11 bases. The CDR3 is 16 amino acids. V dropped 4 bases and J dropped 7; count of bases not matched to a gene: 9. Germline V lookup: CDR1 MNHEY, CDR2 SVGAGI. CDR3 DNA sequence: TGTGCCAGCAGTTCCCCGGGACTAGCGGATGGGAATGAGCAGTTCTTC. This translates into CASSSPGLADGNEQFF.

This chain connects TRBV6-5 to TRBJ2-7, with 7 bases aligning to TRBD2. V shed 0 bases and J 0 bases; nucleotides not matched to a gene: 5. The CDR3 covers 16 residues. The germline gives CDR1 MNHEY, CDR2 SVGAGI. CDR3 protein: CASSYSLADSSYEQYF. The CDR3 DNA follows: TGTGCCAGCAGTTACTCGCTAGCGGATAGCTCCTACGAGCAGTACTTC.

CDR3: CASSPRAATNEKLFF. In nucleotides, the CDR3 is TGTGCCAGCAGCCCCAGGGCAGCAACTAATGAAAAACTGTTTTTT. V gene TRBV13 combines with J gene TRBJ1-4, with D possibly TRBD1 on 5 matching bases. V was shortened by 5 bases and J by 0 bases, with 10 bases between the two germline ends. The CDR3 consists of 15 residues. Germline-derived CDR1 and CDR2 are PRHDT and FYEKMQ (reference sequence).

This chain uses TRBV27 with TRBJ2-5, with 7 positions matching TRBD1. Germline lookup yields CDR1 MNHEY and CDR2 SMNVEV (reference sequence). V was pared by 4 bases and J by 2 bases, with 4 bases of the junction left unmatched. The CDR3 length is 14 residues. Here the CDR3 DNA reads TGTGCCAGCAGTTCGCGACAGGGTCAAGAGACCCAGTACTTC. It codes for CASSSRQGQETQYF.

The chain is built from TRBV7-2 and TRBJ1-2; TRBD1 agrees at 8 bases. J lost 2 bases, V lost 5 bases, and 4 bases had no gene match. This CDR3 region has 14 residues. Germline CDR1 and CDR2: SGHTA and FQGNSA. The CDR3 DNA reads as TGTGCCAGCAGCAACCGGGACAGGAACTATGGCTACACCTTC. Translated: CASSNRDRNYGYTF.